One T cell receptor beta chain is described in this entry. The antigen is not known. These data come from a study of human T cells and chemical hapten exposure. Regarding the study as a whole: DPC sensitization produced no change in TCRs with frequency above 1 in 1000. The donor cohort had alopecia, so its immune response may not match that of healthy people. While controls formed fewer of them, expanded TCRs formed significantly more large CDR3 similarity clusters.

The library put unique molecular identifiers onto individual cDNA molecules. TCRdb reprocessed the RACE reads with MiXCR, giving one entry per CDR3 protein. The sample gives roughly 38,000 distinct CDR3 sequences, 8% to 10% of which show up once; 26% is in the top ten. The time point here: patch test 3, about 24 weeks after DPC sensitization. Treatment here: therapeutic diphenylcyclopropenone sensitization with weekly scalp DPC. The authors extracted total RNA from unfractionated whole blood. The V gene lost 3 bases and the J gene lost 2 bases, with 16 bases spanning the gap. The germline gives CDR1 SGHTA, CDR2 FQGNSA. CDR3 length: 16 amino acids.

Sequences were derived from whole blood, sampled in connection with sensitization to the hapten diphenylcyclopropenone (DPC). This TCR was sampled from a man between 50 and 59 years old with alopecia areata. Some clones in this sample may be carry-over from other donors' samples. The chain is built from TRBV7-2 and TRBJ1-1; D ambiguous. The DNA for the CDR3 is TGTGCCAGCAGCTTTACACAAACATCAGGTAACACTGAAGCTTTCTTT. Residues: CASSFTQTSGNTEAFF.